This T cell receptor (beta chain) was found in a study of blood T cell repertoires in COVID-19. Study as a whole: Whether acute or convalescent, the COVID-19 samples came from the United States, Italy and Spain. The analysed material was cDNA or gDNA that came from T cells, B-cell-depleted T cells, or PBMCs.

In the original processing: Scientists estimated how many nucleated cells there were by amplifying reference gene primers. Measured with immunoSEQ multiplex PCR; TCRdb has only the in-frame clones, and not every one. V, J and clone size reflect that table, while D and trimming were determined from the DNA. The sample includes roughly 120,000 clones, around 84% of them seen just once. The CDR3 runs 15 residues. Germline-derived CDR1 and CDR2 are SGHDT and YYEEEE. The V gene lost 0 bases and the J gene lost 7 bases, with 11 bases spanning the gap. There are a few counts of this clone. The same CDR3 is also encoded by other DNA sequences in this sample.

V usage is TRBV5-6 and J usage is TRBJ1-6; D remains ambiguous. The material sequenced was peripheral blood. This clonotype originated in a middle-aged man with acute or convalescent COVID-19. As DNA, the CDR3 is TGTGCCAGCAGCTTGGATGGAGGGTACAATTCACCCCTCCACTTT. As protein: CASSLDGGYNSPLHF. Complete variable domain (other parts from reference TRBV5-6 and TRBJ1-6): DAGVTQSPTHLIKTRGQQVTLRCSPKSGHDTVSWYQQALGQGPQFIFQYYEEEERQRGNFPDRFSGHQFPNYSSELNVNALLLGDSALYLCASSLDGGYNSPLHFGNGTRLTVT.